This T cell receptor (beta chain) was sequenced for a study of blood T cell repertoires in COVID-19. Across the study: Both acute and convalescent COVID-19 samples were obtained from the United States, Italy and Spain. PBMCs, B-cell-depleted T cells, or T cells were the source of the cDNA or gDNA that made up the material.

The cohort comprised adults aged roughly 18 to 90 years residing in 20 to 30 US areas. Original handling: Counts of nucleated cells, estimated from reference gene primer amplification, were obtained. Profiled with immunoSEQ multiplex PCR; TCRdb holds only in-frame clones, not every one. V and J calls and clone size are as listed in that table; D and trimming were resolved from the DNA. The sample includes a few hundred thousand clones, 90% of them seen just once. Germline V gives CDR1 MGHDK, CDR2 SYGVNS. The CDR3 loop spans 14 amino acids. V was shortened by 3 bases and J by 5 bases, with 13 bases between the two germline ends.

J is TRBJ1-1 and V is TRBV25-1, with D tentatively TRBD1 (5 bases). Source material: PBMCs or T cells enriched from blood (not recorded which). The clonotype was recovered from a woman aged 18 to 35 with acute COVID-19. Here the CDR3 reads CASSDMGGGTEAFF. The CDR3 nucleotides read TGTGCCAGCAGTGATATGGGGGGGGGAACTGAAGCTTTCTTT.